This T cell receptor (beta chain) was retrieved from a study of blood T cell repertoires in COVID-19. The overall study: The study drew acute and convalescent COVID-19 samples from the United States, Italy and Spain.

Trimming removed 3 bases from V and 6 bases from J, with 8 bases in between. The CDR3 is made up of 13 amino acids. Generated by immunoSEQ multiplex PCR, the TCRdb table keeps only in-frame clones and is missing some. Among a few hundred thousand clones listed, 80% to 90% were seen once. Allocation to cohorts depended on clinical history reported by the participants. Resolution of symptoms, clearance, or two negative PCRs was present in recovered Cohort 3 donors. The V gene is TRBV12-3 or TRBV12-4, the J gene TRBJ1-4, with D unclear. The sample comprised PBMCs or T cells enriched from blood (not recorded which). The TCR sequence derives from a young man who had recovered from COVID-19. The CDR3 here is CASSFYEDEKLFF. The CDR3 bases are TGTGCCAGCAGTTTTTACGAGGATGAAAAACTGTTTTTT.